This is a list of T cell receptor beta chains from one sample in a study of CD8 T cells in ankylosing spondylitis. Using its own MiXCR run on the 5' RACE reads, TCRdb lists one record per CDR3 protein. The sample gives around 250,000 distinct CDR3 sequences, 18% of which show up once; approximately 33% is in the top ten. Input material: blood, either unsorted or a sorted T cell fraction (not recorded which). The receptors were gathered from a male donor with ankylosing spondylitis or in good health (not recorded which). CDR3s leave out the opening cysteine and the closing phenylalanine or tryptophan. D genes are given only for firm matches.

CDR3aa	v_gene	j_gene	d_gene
ASSQDRALAEYNEQF	TRBV4-3	TRBJ2-1	.
SYRDGTYEQY	TRBV29-1	TRBJ2-7	.
ASSFRPDGRGYSPLH	TRBV12-3/TRBV12-4	TRBJ1-6	.
ASSLGLAEGYEQY	TRBV11-2	TRBJ2-7	TRBD2
ASSYSTRQSYNEQF	TRBV6-5	TRBJ2-1	.
ASSQAGFDGYT	TRBV4-2	TRBJ1-2	.
ASSPGQGASYEQY	TRBV9	TRBJ2-7	TRBD1
SATETGAYEQY	TRBV20-1	TRBJ2-7	TRBD1
ASSYGHTGELF	TRBV6-5	TRBJ2-2	.
STGTGPYEQY	TRBV29-1	TRBJ2-7	.
ASSFNGAGELF	TRBV27	TRBJ2-2	.
ASSSRGGAGAPSSYNEQF	TRBV7-6	TRBJ2-1	TRBD2
SAEDVGLNFGYT	TRBV29-1	TRBJ1-2	.
AISLSGSSYNEQF	TRBV10-3	TRBJ2-1	.
SVEDLGVTQY	TRBV29-1	TRBJ2-5	.
SVVRTDTGELF	TRBV29-1	TRBJ2-2	.
ASSFDYRQGSNTGELF	TRBV7-8	TRBJ2-2	TRBD1
SVETVPYEQY	TRBV29-1	TRBJ2-7	.
ASSVGTATYEQY	TRBV5-5	TRBJ2-7	TRBD1
ASSLDSGLSYEQY	TRBV5-1	TRBJ2-7	.
ASSFLQGADETQY	TRBV5-1	TRBJ2-5	TRBD1
ASSVGYREWEQY	TRBV9	TRBJ2-7	.